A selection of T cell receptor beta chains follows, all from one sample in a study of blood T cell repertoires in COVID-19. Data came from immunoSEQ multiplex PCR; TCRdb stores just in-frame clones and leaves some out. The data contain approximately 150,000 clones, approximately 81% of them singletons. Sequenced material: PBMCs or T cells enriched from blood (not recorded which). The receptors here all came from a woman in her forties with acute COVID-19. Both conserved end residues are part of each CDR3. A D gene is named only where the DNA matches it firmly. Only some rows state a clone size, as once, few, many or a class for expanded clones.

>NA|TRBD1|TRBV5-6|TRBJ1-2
TGTGCCAGCGACAAGGGACAGGGGGCGCGGGGCTACACCTTC
CASDKGQGARGYTF
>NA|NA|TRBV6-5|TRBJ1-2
TGTGCCAGCAGGAGAGGGAATGGCTACACCTTC
CASRRGNGYTF
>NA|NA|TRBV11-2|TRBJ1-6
TGTGCCAGCAGCCTCCCCGGACTTAATTCACCCCTCCACTTT
CASSLPGLNSPLHF
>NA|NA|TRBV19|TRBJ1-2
TGTGCCACCCGTCCGGGGAGGGAACCGGAACCCCTTAACTATGGCTACACCTTT
CATRPGREPEPLNYGYTF
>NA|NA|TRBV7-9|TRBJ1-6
TGTGCCAGCAGCTTAGACAGGGCTCGGAATTCACCCCTCCACTTT
CASSLDRARNSPLHF
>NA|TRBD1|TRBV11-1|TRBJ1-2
TGTGCCAGCAGCCCTGGGGTCGGGACAGGGTTACATGGCTACACCTTC
CASSPGVGTGLHGYTF
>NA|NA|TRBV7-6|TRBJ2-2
TGTGCCAGCAGCCGACGATCCGCCACTCTCGACTGGGACACCGGGGAGCTGTTTTTT
CASSRRSATLDWDTGELFF
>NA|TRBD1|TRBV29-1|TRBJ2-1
TGCAGCGTACACAGGGGTTGGAGAGGGTCTGAGAATGAGCAGTTCTTC
CSVHRGWRGSENEQFF
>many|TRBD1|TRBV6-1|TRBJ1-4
TGTGCCAGCAGTGAAACACGTAGGACAGGGACTAATGAAAAACTGTTTTTT
CASSETRRTGTNEKLFF
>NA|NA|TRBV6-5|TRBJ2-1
TGTGCCGGAGGAGGACTCCACTCCTACAATGAGCAGTTCTTC
CAGGGLHSYNEQFF
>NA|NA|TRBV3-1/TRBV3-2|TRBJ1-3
TGTGCCAGCAGCCAAGTCGGGTTTACAGGGCCTGGAAACACCATATATTTT
CASSQVGFTGPGNTIYF
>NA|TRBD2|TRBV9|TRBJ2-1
TGTGCCAGCAGCGGGGGACTAACCACTTACAATGAGCAGTTCTTC
CASSGGLTTYNEQFF
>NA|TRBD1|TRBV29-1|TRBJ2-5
TGCAGCGCCGACAGGGGGCGGGAAGAGACCCAGTACTTC
CSADRGREETQYF
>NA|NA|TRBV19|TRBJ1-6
TGTGCCAGTAGTCCTCGACAGGCCCCGAATTCACCCCTCCACTTT
CASSPRQAPNSPLHF
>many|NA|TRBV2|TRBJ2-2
TGTGCCAGCAGCCCCCTTAGCTCTTCGAACACCGGGGAGCTGTTTTTT
CASSPLSSSNTGELFF
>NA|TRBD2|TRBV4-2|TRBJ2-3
TGTGCCAGCAGCCAACGGCAAATGACTAGCGGGAGTCTCGGAGACACAGATACGCAGTATTTT
CASSQRQMTSGSLGDTDTQYF
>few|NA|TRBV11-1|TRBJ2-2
TGTGCCAGCAGCGAAGCGGGCCGGGGCACCGGGGAGCTGTTTTTT
CASSEAGRGTGELFF
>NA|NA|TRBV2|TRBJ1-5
TGTGCCAGCTCCGGGACATATAGCAATCAGCCCCAGCATTTT
CASSGTYSNQPQHF
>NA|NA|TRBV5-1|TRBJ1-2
TGCGCCAGCAGCTCACAAAACTATGGCTACACCTTC
CASSSQNYGYTF
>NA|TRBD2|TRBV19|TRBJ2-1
TGTGCCAGCAGACGAAGGGAGGGTGAGCAGTTCTTC
CASRRREGEQFF
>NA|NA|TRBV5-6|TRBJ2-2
TGTGCCAGCAGCTTGGTGGGGAGGAACACCGGGGAGCTGTTTTTT
CASSLVGRNTGELFF
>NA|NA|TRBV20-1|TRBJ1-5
TGCAGTGCTAGTGAGGGAGGTCAGCCCCAGCATTTT
CSASEGGQPQHF
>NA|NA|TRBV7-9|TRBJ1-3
TGTGCCAGCAGCCCCCGACGGGATTCAATCGGAAACACCATATATTTT
CASSPRRDSIGNTIYF
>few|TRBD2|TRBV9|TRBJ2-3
TGTGCCAGCAGCGTAAGCGGGAGTTTAGATACGCAGTATTTT
CASSVSGSLDTQYF
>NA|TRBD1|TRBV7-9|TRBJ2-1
TGTGCCAGCAGCTTGCCCAGGGGGTCCTACAATGAGCAGTTCTTC
CASSLPRGSYNEQFF
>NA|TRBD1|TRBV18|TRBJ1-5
TGTGCCAGCTCAGGTTCTCAAGGACAGGCACTTAGCAATCAGCCCCAGCATTTT
CASSGSQGQALSNQPQHF
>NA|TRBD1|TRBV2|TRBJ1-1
TGTGCCAGCAGGCGGGGACAGGGAGATGAAGCTTTCTTT
CASRRGQGDEAFF
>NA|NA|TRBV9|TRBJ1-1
TGTGCCAGCAGCGTCGGCGGTTACACTGAAGCTTTCTTT
CASSVGGYTEAFF
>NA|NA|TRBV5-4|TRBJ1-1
TGTGCCAGCAGCTTGGCCGGGGGGGTTTTCTCTGAAGCTTTCTTT
CASSLAGGVFSEAFF
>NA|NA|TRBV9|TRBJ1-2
TGTGCCAGCAGCGTAGTTACAGGGCATGGCTACACCTTC
CASSVVTGHGYTF
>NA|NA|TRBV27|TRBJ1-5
TGTGCCAGCAGTTTCCAGGGCGACAATCAGCCCCAGCATTTT
CASSFQGDNQPQHF
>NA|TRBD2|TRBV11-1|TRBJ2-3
TGTGCCAGCAGCCCCCTAGCGGGAGGGGGCACAGATACGCAGTATTTT
CASSPLAGGGTDTQYF
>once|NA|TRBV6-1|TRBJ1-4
TGTGCCAGCAGTGAAGTCGGGGGGTCTTCCAATGAAAAACTGTTTTTT
CASSEVGGSSNEKLFF
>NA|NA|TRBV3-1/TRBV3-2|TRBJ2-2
TGTGCCAGCAGTTATAACACCGGGGAGCTGTTTTTT
CASSYNTGELFF
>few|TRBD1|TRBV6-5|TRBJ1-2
TGTGCCAGCAGTCAGGACAGGGGAAGCTATGGCTACACCTTC
CASSQDRGSYGYTF
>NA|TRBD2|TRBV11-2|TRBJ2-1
TGTGCCAGCAGCCCCCTTGCGACTAGCGGGAGTCAGTTCTTC
CASSPLATSGSQFF
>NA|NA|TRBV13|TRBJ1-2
TGTGCCAGCAGCCCCCGGGGGTCCTATGGCTACACCTTC
CASSPRGSYGYTF
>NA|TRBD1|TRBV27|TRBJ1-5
TGTGCCAGCAGGGGGGGACAGGGGGATCAGCCCCAGCATTTT
CASRGGQGDQPQHF
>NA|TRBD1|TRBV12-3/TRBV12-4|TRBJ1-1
TGTGCCAGCAGGTCAGGGGGCAACACTGAAGCTTTCTTT
CASRSGGNTEAFF
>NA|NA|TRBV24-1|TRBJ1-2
TGTGCCACCAGTGGAAAGCCGGGACAAGTCCCCTATGGCTACACCTTC
CATSGKPGQVPYGYTF
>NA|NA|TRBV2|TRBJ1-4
TGTGCCAGCAGTGAATTGAGCCGAAAACTGTTTTTT
CASSELSRKLFF